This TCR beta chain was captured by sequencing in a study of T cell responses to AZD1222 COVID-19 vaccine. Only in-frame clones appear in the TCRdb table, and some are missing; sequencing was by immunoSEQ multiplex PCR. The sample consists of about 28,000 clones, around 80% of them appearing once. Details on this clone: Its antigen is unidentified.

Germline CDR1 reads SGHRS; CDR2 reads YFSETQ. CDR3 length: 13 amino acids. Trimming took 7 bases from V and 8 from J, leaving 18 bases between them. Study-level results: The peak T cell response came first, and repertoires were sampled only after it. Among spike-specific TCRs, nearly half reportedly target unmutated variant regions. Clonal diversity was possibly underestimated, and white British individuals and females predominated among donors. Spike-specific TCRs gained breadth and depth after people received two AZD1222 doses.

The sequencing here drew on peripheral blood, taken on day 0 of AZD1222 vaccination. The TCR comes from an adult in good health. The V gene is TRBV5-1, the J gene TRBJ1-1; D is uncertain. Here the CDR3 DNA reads TGCGCCAGCCAGTCAGAGCCCCCCGGAGAAGCTTTCTTT. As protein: CASQSEPPGEAFF.